This T cell receptor (beta chain) was sequenced in a study of shared clonotypes between healthy human individuals. Study-level points and caveats: Clonotype sharing across a few donors was observed for about 4.8% of naive CD4 clonotypes.

From CD4+ cells came CD45RA+ naive and CD45RA-negative memory subsets. Repertoires were generated with immunoSEQ multiplex PCR, while TCRdb's copy carries only in-frame clones and drops some. The sample carries some 2.3 million clones, approximately 93% recorded once. The V gene end was trimmed by 4 bases and the J gene end by 0 bases; junction bases not matched to a gene: 6. The CDR3 totals 15 residues. CDR1 and CDR2 from the germline V gene are SGHKS and YYEKEE (reference sequence). A single count supports this clone. Its antigen remains unknown. The TCR comes from a man aged 18 to 29 in good health. Some clones in this sample may be carry-over from other donors' samples. Sequenced sample: naive CD4+ T cells from PBMCs. Subset reported: CD45RA+ positively selected. The chain is built from TRBV5-5 and TRBJ2-7; 8 bases agree with TRBD2. The CDR3 DNA reads TGTGCCAGCAGCATAATAGCGGGGAGCTCCTACGAGCAGTACTTC. Its protein product is CASSIIAGSSYEQYF.